This T cell receptor beta chain was recorded in a study of T cell repertoires in cytomegalovirus infection (dated 2019 in TCRdb). Study-level background: Because public TCR beta signatures pointed to carriage of CMV infection together with the matching HLA type, the HLA type of each donor mattered for the analysis. Overall study outcomes, separate from this receptor: The ex vivo response was dominated by HLA-C-restricted CMV-specific TCR beta clonotypes, and the single most frequent clonotype in two of eight donors was supplied by these HLA-C-restricted clonotypes. In both this cohort and an independent roughly 350-donor cohort, the cumulative frequency of public TCR beta family members distinguished carriers of CMV infection plus the relevant HLA type.

Comments on this clonotype: It has no known antigen specificity. No per-base quality is available; no much larger clone lies one base away.

Instrument on record: Illumina HiSeq 1500. The raw public data were reprocessed by TCRdb itself: fastp quality trimming at Q25, MiXCR clonotype calling, in-frame beta chains only. Here each entry gathers all rows of one CDR3 protein and keeps the most common genes and DNA. This sample lists around 740,000 distinct CDR3 sequences; roughly 36% were detected once. The ten largest clones represent 2.8% of the sample. Including cysteine and phenylalanine, the CDR3 has 16 amino acids. Only CDR3 DNA remains: 48 bases, in frame from the first base. V was cut back by 6 bases and J by 0 bases, leaving a gap of 17 bases between them. The germline V gene (reference sequence) specifies LNHDA as CDR1 and SQIVND as CDR2.

The V and J genes are TRBV19 and TRBJ1-1, with the D gene uncertain. The source material was PBMCs. The sequence came from a human donor in good health (CMV status not recorded). Some clones in this sample may be carry-over from other donors' samples. For the CDR3, the sequence is CASSRPGMGMNTEAFF. The DNA reads TGTGCCAGTAGCCGTCCGGGTATGGGCATGAACACTGAAGCTTTCTTT. This CDR3, with the reference TRBV19 and TRBJ1-1 proteins standing in past its ends, gives the full variable domain DGGITQSPKYLFRKEGQNVTLSCEQNLNHDAMYWYRQDPGQGLRLIYYSQIVNDFQKGDIAEGYSVSREKKESFPLTVTSAQKNPTAFYLCASSRPGMGMNTEAFFGQGTRLTVV.